This T cell receptor beta chain appears in the sequencing data of a study of T cell repertoires in cytomegalovirus infection. For the study at large: Indicated by public TCR beta signatures were CMV infection and matching HLA type. Regarding the study as a whole: Dominant in the ex vivo response were TCR beta clonotypes restricted by HLA-C and specific for CMV.

Concerning this clonotype itself: Antigen: not known.

TCRdb reanalysed the reads using MiXCR and keeps one entry per CDR3 protein. The table has 650,000 to 900,000 distinct CDR3 sequences, 25% to 30% seen once. Sequences were derived from cultured CD8+ T cells from PBMCs, sampled from culture after CMV antigen stimulation. The TCR originated in a human donor in good health (CMV status not recorded). Some clones in this sample may be carry-over from other donors' samples.

CDR3 nucleotide sequence: TGTGCCAGCAGTCCTGCAGACTATGATACGCAGTATTTT. It codes for CASSPADYDTQYF. The genes are TRBV6-2 or TRBV6-3 and TRBJ2-3; a weak D match, TRBD2 (5 bases). Germline CDR1 reads MNHEY; CDR2 reads SVGEGT. Trimming took 5 bases from V and 6 from J, leaving 12 bases between them. The CDR3 extends over 13 amino acids.